These 30 T cell receptor beta chains were all obtained from the same sample, sequenced in a study of regulatory T cells in long-lasting Graves disease. Arm-PCR of CDR3 regions with iRepertoire HTBI primers generated TCR beta libraries. TCRdb analysed the multiplex PCR reads with MiXCR anew, one entry per CDR3 protein. The sample lists about 620,000 distinct CDR3 sequences; roughly 16% were seen once. The time point is: newly diagnosed GD, antithyroid drugs for less than 3 months. Construction of the TCR library relied on RNA isolated from PBMCs. The sample was also reused in another study, on T cells in Graves' hyperthyroidism and ophthalmopathy.

Sequencing was performed on peripheral blood mononuclear cells (PBMCs), taken at new diagnosis, from a patient treated with antithyroid drugs. Receptor source: a woman between 25 and 40 years old with Graves disease.

This clonotype was seen a few times. The DNA of the CDR3 is TGTGCCAGCAGCCCACAAGCCAGCTCCTACAATGAGCAGTTCTTC. Translated: CASSPQASSYNEQFF. The genes are TRBV7-3 and TRBJ2-1; D is undetermined. The germline V and J ends were trimmed by 5 bases and 0 bases, with 11 bases remaining between them. CDR1 is SGHTA and CDR2 is FQGTGA in the germline V gene. The CDR3 sequence is 15 residues long.

This clonotype came up a few times. The J gene is TRBJ2-7, the V gene TRBV6-2 or TRBV6-3, with 9 bases that match TRBD2. Germline loops: CDR1 MNHEY, CDR2 SVGEGT. This CDR3 has 15 residues. V lost 6 bases to trimming and J lost 3 bases; unmatched junction nucleotides: 9. For the CDR3, the DNA is TGTGCCAGCAGGAGGGACCTAGCGGGACACTACGAGCAGTACTTC. Residues: CASRRDLAGHYEQYF.

This clonotype has a handful of counts. A clone one base away is much larger, so this may be a read error. The chain uses TRBV7-9 and TRBJ1-1; tentatively, D is TRBD1 (6 bases). The germline V gene encodes CDR1 SEHNR and CDR2 FQNEAQ (reference sequence). Deletions cut 1 base from V and 0 bases from J, with 9 bases between. The CDR3 runs 15 residues. The CDR3 coding sequence is TGTGCCAGCAGCTTAGTTACAGGGATGAACACTGAAGCTTTCTTT. It specifies CASSLVTGMNTEAFF.

The chain is built from TRBV2 and TRBJ1-4; no clear D gene. Per the germline V gene, CDR1 is SNHLY and CDR2 is FYNNEI. CDR3 size: 13 residues. The V end lost 7 bases, the J end lost 1 base, and 7 bases lay between the germline ends. As DNA, the CDR3 is TGTGCCAGCAAAGTGGAAACTAATGAAAAACTGTTTTTT. The encoded protein is CASKVETNEKLFF.

The chain has TRBV7-9 and TRBJ2-7, with D uncertain. V gave up 7 bases and J gave up 6 bases, with 13 bases separating them. There are 12 residues in the CDR3. Germline V gives CDR1 SEHNR, CDR2 FQNEAQ (reference sequence). This CDR3 reads CASTQTFSEQYF. The CDR3 region has the DNA TGTGCCAGCACCCAGACCTTTTCCGAGCAGTACTTC.

Ten or more counts support this clonotype. The rearrangement joins TRBV24-1 to TRBJ1-1; 9 bases align to TRBD1. Germline trimming cut 7 bases from V and 2 bases from J; bases unmatched to any gene: 7. Germline V gene lookup returns CDR1 KGHDR and CDR2 SFDVKD. CDR3 length equals 15 residues. CDR3 in amino acids: CATRPGGQGNTEAFF. CDR3 nucleotide sequence: TGTGCCACCAGACCCGGGGGACAGGGTAACACTGAAGCTTTCTTT.

This clonotype has ten or more counts. The rearrangement links TRBV7-2 to TRBJ2-7, with 11 nucleotides matching TRBD1. J lost 6 bases, V lost 0 bases, and 4 bases had no gene match. There are 15 residues in the CDR3. Germline CDR1 SGHTA, CDR2 FQGNSA. The CDR3 loop is CASSLAGQGASEQYF. In DNA form, the CDR3 reads TGTGCCAGCAGCTTAGCCGGACAGGGGGCCTCCGAGCAGTACTTC.

This clonotype was observed many times. This chain connects TRBV29-1 to TRBJ1-1; TRBD1 might be the D (5 bases). Between the trimmed V and J ends, which lost 3 bases and 3 bases, there was a span of 8 bases. In germline, CDR1 is SQVTM, CDR2 ANQGSEA. The CDR3 has 12 residues. The CDR3 DNA sequence: TGCAGCGTTGATCTAGGGGACACTGAAGCTTTCTTT. It is translated as CSVDLGDTEAFF.

This clonotype was counted ten times or more. The rearrangement uses TRBV28 and TRBJ2-7; perhaps TRBD1 as D (7 bases). The germline gives CDR1 MDHEN, CDR2 SYDVKM. Trimming shortened V by 6 bases and J by 0 bases, and 12 bases separated the two germline ends. The CDR3 is made up of 14 amino acids. The CDR3 reads CASREGTVSYEQYF. CDR3 nucleotides: TGTGCCAGCAGGGAGGGGACAGTCTCCTACGAGCAGTACTTC.

The chain couples TRBV24-1 to TRBJ2-2, with TRBD2 as a possible D gene (5 bases). The germline V gene has CDR1 KGHDR and CDR2 SFDVKD. Trimming left V 4 bases short and J 5 bases short, with 13 bases between. The CDR3 contains 15 residues. Written as DNA, the CDR3 is TGTGCCACCAGTGACCCGAGGGAGCCTACCGGGGAGCTGTTTTTT. This sequence encodes CATSDPREPTGELFF.

Here the CDR3 DNA reads TGTGCCAGCAGTCCCCTCTCCTCGACGGGGACGAACACTGAAGCTTTCTTT. This sequence encodes CASSPLSSTGTNTEAFF. The rearrangement uses TRBV27 and TRBJ1-1; D perhaps matches TRBD1 (5 bases). Germline CDR1 MNHEY, CDR2 SMNVEV (reference sequence). With 5 bases removed from V and 1 base from J, the gap between germline ends came to 20 bases. This CDR3 contains 17 residues.

This clonotype has at least ten counts. The chain carries TRBV28 and TRBJ2-1; TRBD1 matches 8 bases. CDR3 size: 13 residues. Germline V gene lookup returns CDR1 MDHEN and CDR2 SYDVKM. Trimming cost V 7 bases and J 4 bases; bases outside gene matches: 3. CDR3 in DNA: TGTGCCAGCATCACAGGGGGGTACAATGAGCAGTTCTTC. Encoded protein: CASITGGYNEQFF.

V and J are TRBV11-2 and TRBJ1-5, with 7 nucleotides matching TRBD1. Germline V lookup: CDR1 SGHAT, CDR2 FQNNGV. After removal of 5 bases from V and 1 base from J, the junction contained 5 bases not matched to a gene. The length of the CDR3 is 15 residues. The CDR3 coding sequence is TGTGCCAGCAGCCTTTCACAGGGGAGCAATCAGCCCCAGCATTTT. Protein: CASSLSQGSNQPQHF.

This clonotype was detected many times. This chain connects TRBV27 to TRBJ1-6; the D gene is possibly TRBD1 (5 bases). Between the trimmed V and J ends, which lost 5 bases and 0 bases, there was a span of 17 bases. This CDR3 is 18 amino acids long. CDR1 MNHEY and CDR2 SMNVEV come from the germline V gene (reference sequence). CDR3 protein: CASSGQGGSSSYNSPLHF. CDR3 DNA: TGTGCCAGCAGTGGGCAGGGAGGCTCTAGCTCCTATAATTCACCCCTCCACTTT.

This clonotype turned up a few times. The chain carries TRBV5-1 and TRBJ2-5, with D possibly being TRBD2 (5 bases). In germline, CDR1 is SGHRS, CDR2 YFSETQ. CDR3 size: 15 residues. Trimming left V 1 base short and J 2 bases short, with 12 bases between. CDR3 residues: CASSLLSLAQETQYF. The CDR3 DNA follows: TGCGCCAGCAGCTTGTTGAGTCTAGCTCAAGAGACCCAGTACTTC.

The chain links TRBV3-1 to TRBJ2-1, with 14 bases lining up with TRBD2. Germline V gene lookup returns CDR1 LGHDT and CDR2 YNNKEL (reference sequence). The CDR3 is 18 amino acids. J was trimmed by 0 bases and V by 1 base; bases with no gene match: 2. In DNA, the CDR3 is TGTGCCAGCAGCCAAGTGGGGACTAGCGGGAGCTCCTACAATGAGCAGTTCTTC. Protein sequence: CASSQVGTSGSSYNEQFF.

The chain couples TRBV29-1 to TRBJ2-7; 7 nucleotides align to TRBD2. The germline V gene encodes CDR1 SQVTM and CDR2 ANQGSEA. The V gene end was trimmed by 5 bases and the J gene end by 2 bases; junction bases not matched to a gene: 3. The CDR3 has 12 residues. This CDR3 reads CSVQRGTYEQYF. For the CDR3, the DNA is TGCAGCGTTCAGCGGGGAACCTACGAGCAGTACTTC.

There are a few counts of this clonotype. The chain carries TRBV30 and TRBJ2-1; no definite D call. The V and J ends lost 2 bases and 5 bases respectively, with 7 bases between them. CDR3 length equals 12 residues. CDR1 GTSNPN and CDR2 SVGIG come from the germline V gene (reference sequence). CDR3 nucleotides: TGTGCCTGGAGTTTGGGGAACAATGAGCAGTTCTTC. This codes for CAWSLGNNEQFF.

V usage is TRBV28 and J usage is TRBJ1-4, with a possible D match to TRBD1 (6 bases). This CDR3 region has 15 residues. The germline V gene encodes CDR1 MDHEN and CDR2 SYDVKM. The V end was cut by 2 bases, the J end by 5 bases, with 12 bases between. The CDR3 nucleotides are TGTGCCAGCAGTTTACTTAGGACAGAGAATGAAAAACTGTTTTTT. Amino acid sequence: CASSLLRTENEKLFF.

This clonotype came up once. One base away lies a much larger clone, so this may be a sequencing read error. The chain employs TRBV19 and TRBJ1-2; maybe TRBD1 (6 bases). CDR1 and CDR2 (germline): LNHDA, SQIVND (reference sequence). This CDR3 is built from 15 residues. CDR3 coding DNA: TGTGCCAGTAGTAGATCCGGGGGCGCCGGCTATGGCCACACCTTC. It encodes CASSRSGGAGYGHTF.

This clonotype was seen once. V gene TRBV29-1 combines with J gene TRBJ2-2; 12 positions match TRBD2. Losses at the gene ends were 6 bases for V and 6 bases for J; bases not matched to a gene: 5. Germline assignment: CDR1 SQVTM and CDR2 ANQGSEA. The CDR3 loop spans 14 amino acids. The CDR3 nucleotides read TGCAGCGTCTTTGGACTAGCGGGATCCGGGGAGCTGTTTTTT. Its protein product is CSVFGLAGSGELFF.

This clonotype came up a few times. The genes are TRBV28 and TRBJ1-1, with a tentative D call TRBD1 (6 bases). V lost 5 bases to trimming and J lost 6 bases, with 16 bases between them. This CDR3 contains 14 residues. The germline V gene has CDR1 MDHEN and CDR2 SYDVKM. The CDR3 region has the DNA TGTGCCAGCAGTAGCTTAGACAGGACCCCTGAAGCTTTCTTT. This codes for CASSSLDRTPEAFF. The whole variable domain, filled in from reference TRBV28 and TRBJ1-1, reads DVKVTQSSRYLVKRTGEKVFLECVQDMDHENMFWYRQDPGLGLRLIYFSYDVKMKEKGDIPEGYSVSREKKERFSLILESASTNQTSMYLCASSSLDRTPEAFFGQGTRLTVV.

This clonotype was seen more than once but under ten times. The V gene is TRBV7-9, the J gene TRBJ2-3; 9 bases are a match to TRBD2. The junction had 6 bases not matched to a gene; V was cut back by 5 bases and J by 6 bases. The CDR3 has 14 amino acids. In germline, CDR1 is SEHNR, CDR2 FQNEAQ (reference sequence). CDR3 nucleotide sequence: TGTGCCAGCAGCCAAAAGCGGGAGGCGGATACGCAGTATTTT. Translation gives CASSQKREADTQYF.

This clonotype was observed a handful of times. This chain links TRBV7-2 with TRBJ1-3; no clear D. The CDR3 is 16 residues long. Trimming took 1 base from V and 4 from J, leaving 14 bases between them. The germline V gene has CDR1 SGHTA and CDR2 FQGNSA. DNA of the CDR3: TGTGCCAGCAGCTTAGTCTGGGGAACGGGGGGAAACACCATATATTTT. Translated: CASSLVWGTGGNTIYF.

On this clonotype itself: A much more abundant neighbour one base away suggests this may be a read error. Here the CDR3 omits its conserved ending phenylalanine or tryptophan, so a read error is the likely source. The chain carries TRBV2 and TRBJ1-3; no firm D call. With 9 bases removed from V and 1 base from J, the gap between germline ends came to 10 bases. The length of the CDR3 is 13 residues. Germline-derived CDR1 and CDR2 are SNHLY and FYNNEI. This chain's CDR3 is CARLQPSGNTIYS. The CDR3 nucleotides read TGTGCCAGACTACAGCCATCTGGAAACACCATATATTCT.

The table lists this clonotype with a few counts. V is TRBV28 and J is TRBJ2-7, with TRBD2 identical over 10 bases. Germline V gene data show CDR1 as MDHEN and CDR2 as SYDVKM. The CDR3 sequence is 14 residues long. The CDR3 region is CATRTASGSDEQYF. The CDR3 DNA follows: TGTGCTACCCGAACAGCTAGCGGGAGCGACGAGCAGTACTTC.

This clonotype came up a few times. The genes are TRBV10-3 and TRBJ1-6, with D unclear. Per germline, CDR1 ENHRY and CDR2 SYGVKD. The CDR3 runs to 13 residues. V lost 2 bases to trimming and J lost 2 bases, with 1 base between them. CDR3 coding DNA: TGTGCCATCAGTGAGACCTATAATTCACCCCTCCACTTT. Translation: CAISETYNSPLHF.

This chain joins TRBV6-4 and TRBJ2-7; D gene ambiguous. There are 13 residues in the CDR3. V lost 2 bases to trimming and J lost 5 bases, with 10 bases between them. Germline CDR1 is MRHNA and CDR2 is SNTAGT. CDR3 sequence: CASSDRFRDEQYF. DNA of the CDR3: TGTGCCAGCAGTGACCGGTTTCGGGACGAGCAGTACTTC.

The rearrangement links TRBV5-1 to TRBJ2-2; 16 bases match TRBD2. The germline V gene encodes CDR1 SGHRS and CDR2 YFSETQ. J gave up 5 bases and V 0 bases, and 10 bases lay outside the gene matches. The CDR3 totals 20 residues. This CDR3 is CASSLGQGLAGGPSTGELFF. DNA for the CDR3: TGCGCCAGCAGCTTGGGACAGGGACTAGCGGGAGGGCCTTCTACCGGGGAGCTGTTTTTT.

The chain employs TRBV19 and TRBJ2-2; 7 bases match TRBD1. The length of the CDR3 is 13 residues. Germline lookup yields CDR1 LNHDA and CDR2 SQIVND (reference sequence). Losses at the gene ends were 5 bases for V and 7 bases for J; bases not matched to a gene: 4. Here the CDR3 reads CASSSTGFGELFF. The CDR3 DNA follows: TGTGCCAGTAGTTCGACAGGGTTCGGGGAGCTGTTTTTT.